The 18 T cell receptor beta chains given below trace back to one sample, sequenced in a study of OX40 agonist ivuxolimab in advanced cancers. Assay used: immunoSEQ multiplex PCR; TCRdb lists only in-frame clones, some missing. Of 70,000 to 85,000 clones in the sample, approximately 90% were seen once. The sequencing here drew on CD4+ or CD8+ T cells sorted from blood, taken in a trial of the OX40 agonist ivuxolimab. The receptors originated from an adult with an advanced solid tumor such as melanoma, head and neck, liver or kidney cancer.

J is TRBJ1-1 and V is TRBV28; TRBD1 matches at 10 bases. CDR3 length: 14 residues. Germline CDR1 and CDR2: MDHEN and SYDVKM. With 7 bases clipped from V and 8 bases from J, the junction kept 10 bases outside the gene matches. CDR3 sequence reads: CASIRQGAAREAFF. The CDR3 coding sequence is TGTGCCAGCATAAGACAGGGGGCGGCTAGGGAAGCTTTCTTT.

This sequence joins TRBV11-2 and TRBJ2-1; TRBD2 is a possible D gene (6 bases). The germline gives CDR1 SGHAT, CDR2 FQNNGV. V lost 6 bases, J lost 10 bases, and 10 bases lay in between. There are 11 residues in the CDR3. The CDR3 DNA sequence: TGTGCCAGCAGTTCAAGCGGGGAGCAGTTCTTC. Amino acids: CASSSSGEQFF.

A remark on this clone: An end of the junction differs from the germline gene, which may be a read error. J is TRBJ2-2 and V is TRBV7-2; 8 nucleotides match TRBD2. The CDR3 loop spans 14 amino acids. Germline-derived CDR1 and CDR2 are SGHTA and FQGNSA. The CDR3 DNA is TGTGCCAGCAGCTTAGAGTCCGGACGGGGGGGGCTGTTTTTT. Translation: CASSLESGRGGLFF.

This clone was seen only once. The junction differs from germline at one of its ends, possibly a read error. The chain recombines TRBV18 with TRBJ2-6; D uncertain. CDR3 length equals 14 residues. Germline V gives CDR1 KGHSH, CDR2 LQKENI. The CDR3 region has the DNA TGTGCCAGCTCCCCACCGGAGGGGGCCAACGTCCTGACTTTC. The encoded protein is CASSPPEGANVLTF.

The chain employs TRBV28 and TRBJ2-5, with D maybe TRBD1 (5 bases). Germline V gives CDR1 MDHEN, CDR2 SYDVKM. Trimming shortened V by 6 bases and J by 0 bases, and 17 bases separated the two germline ends. The CDR3 spans 16 residues. The CDR3 loop reads CASRAGFAKYQETQYF. Written as DNA, the CDR3 is TGTGCCAGCAGAGCAGGGTTTGCCAAGTACCAAGAGACCCAGTACTTC.

The rearrangement links TRBV5-6 to TRBJ2-4, with D possibly being TRBD2 (5 bases). V was trimmed by 4 bases and J by 0 bases, leaving 11 bases between them. Germline V gene lookup returns CDR1 SGHDT and CDR2 YYEEEE. The CDR3 sequence is 15 residues long. CDR3 sequence (DNA): TGTGCCAGCAGCGACTCGGGGTTAGCCAAAAACATTCAGTACTTC. This gives the protein CASSDSGLAKNIQYF.

This chain uses TRBV5-1 with TRBJ2-5; TRBD2 matches 14 bases. The CDR3 spans 16 residues. V was clipped by 4 bases and J by 3 bases; unmatched bases: 5. CDR1 and CDR2 from the germline V gene are SGHRS and YFSETQ. The CDR3 region is CASSRPGLAGEETQYF. The DNA for the CDR3 is TGCGCCAGCAGCCGACCGGGACTAGCGGGGGAAGAGACCCAGTACTTC. The entire variable domain, with the rest obtained from reference TRBV5-1 and TRBJ2-5, is as follows: KAGVTQTPRYLIKTRGQQVTLSCSPISGHRSVSWYQQTPGQGLQFLFEYFSETQRNKGNFPGRFSGRQFSNSRSEMNVSTLELGDSALYLCASSRPGLAGEETQYFGPGTRLLVL.

This clone turned up a few times. Within the sample, other DNA sequences also encode this same CDR3. J is TRBJ1-3 and V is TRBV19; D call uncertain. V was trimmed by 7 bases and J by 1 base, leaving 5 bases between them. The germline gives CDR1 LNHDA, CDR2 SQIVND (reference sequence). The CDR3 runs 12 residues. Here the CDR3 DNA reads TGTGCCAGTAAGTCGTCTGGAAACACCATATATTTT. This encodes CASKSSGNTIYF.

This chain uses TRBV27 with TRBJ1-3; no clear D. The CDR3 has 14 residues. Per germline, CDR1 MNHEY and CDR2 SMNVEV (reference sequence). Between the trimmed V and J ends, which lost 6 bases and 2 bases, there was a span of 11 bases. The CDR3 reads CASRAAYPGNTIYF. The CDR3 DNA sequence: TGTGCCAGCAGAGCCGCCTATCCTGGAAACACCATATATTTT.

This clone was detected only a few times. The chain links TRBV7-2 to TRBJ2-2; D might be TRBD2 (6 bases). V gave up 5 bases and J gave up 6 bases, with 13 bases separating them. The CDR3 totals 14 residues. Per the germline V gene, CDR1 is SGHTA and CDR2 is FQGNSA. The CDR3 loop reads CASSGGPSAGELFF. CDR3 DNA: TGTGCCAGCAGCGGGGGTCCTAGCGCCGGGGAGCTGTTTTTT.

This clone was counted a single time. This sequence joins TRBV29-1 and TRBJ2-1; D not resolved. V dropped 3 bases and J dropped 7 bases, with 7 bases sitting between them. The CDR3 is 11 amino acids. Germline V CDR1 and CDR2: SQVTM, ANQGSEA. The CDR3 loop reads CSVDGWNEQFF. CDR3 DNA: TGCAGCGTTGATGGATGGAATGAGCAGTTCTTC.

The chain has TRBV4-3 and TRBJ2-1; a possible D gene is TRBD2 (6 bases). The CDR3 spans 13 residues. Germline V gene data show CDR1 as LGHNA and CDR2 as YSLEER. Trimming left V 0 bases short and J 15 bases short, with 15 bases between. CDR3 sequence: CASSQDNGEVVFF. DNA for the CDR3: TGCGCCAGCAGCCAAGATAACGGGGAGGTAGTGTTCTTC.

In this sample, this clone turned up a few times. CDR3 sequence (DNA): TGTGCCAGCACCAGAGTGAACACTGAAGCTTTCTTT. Translation: CASTRVNTEAFF. J is TRBJ1-1 and V is TRBV2, with D unresolved. V was clipped by 7 bases and J by 0 bases, with 6 bases between them. Germline CDR1 reads SNHLY; CDR2 reads FYNNEI. This CDR3 has 12 amino acids.

J is TRBJ2-7 and V is TRBV28; 12 bases line up with TRBD2. The J segment lost 3 bases and the V segment lost 7 bases, leaving 4 bases of the junction unmatched. The CDR3 length is 14 residues. Per the germline V gene, CDR1 is MDHEN and CDR2 is SYDVKM. CDR3 DNA: TGTGCCAGCACCGAACTAGCGGGAGGCTACGAGCAGTACTTC. This encodes CASTELAGGYEQYF. Using reference TRBV28 and TRBJ2-7 for the parts outside the CDR3, the full variable domain is DVKVTQSSRYLVKRTGEKVFLECVQDMDHENMFWYRQDPGLGLRLIYFSYDVKMKEKGDIPEGYSVSREKKERFSLILESASTNQTSMYLCASTELAGGYEQYFGPGTRLTVT.

The gene calls are TRBV5-1 and TRBJ2-1, with TRBD1 identical over 7 bases. Germline V gives CDR1 SGHRS, CDR2 YFSETQ. V shed 1 base, J shed 3 bases, and the junction held 4 bases outside the gene matches. The CDR3 sequence is 15 residues long. CDR3 loop: CASSLRPGGYNEQFF. For the CDR3, the DNA is TGCGCCAGCAGCTTGAGGCCAGGGGGCTACAATGAGCAGTTCTTC.

This chain connects TRBV19 to TRBJ1-6; D gene unclear. The CDR3 runs to 15 residues. Looked up from germline, CDR1 is LNHDA and CDR2 is SQIVND (reference sequence). Trimming removed 2 bases from V and 11 bases from J, with 16 bases in between. CDR3 sequence (DNA): TGTGCCAGTAGTATAAGACCTCGGGTGGAGGCACCCCTCCACTTT. The encoded protein is CASSIRPRVEAPLHF.

This clone was detected only a few times. The chain employs TRBV13 and TRBJ2-1, with D perhaps assigned TRBD1 or TRBD2 (5 bases each). Trimming left V 4 bases short and J 9 bases short, with 28 bases between. This CDR3 has 18 amino acids. Germline-derived CDR1 and CDR2 are PRHDT and FYEKMQ (reference sequence). The CDR3 loop reads CASSSRLGSNEGWGEQFF. Written as DNA, the CDR3 is TGTGCCAGCAGCTCAAGGCTGGGCAGCAATGAGGGGTGGGGTGAGCAGTTCTTC.

The V and J genes are TRBV6-1 and TRBJ2-1; possible D gene TRBD2, 5 bases. V gave up 8 bases and J gave up 8 bases, with 16 bases separating them. The CDR3 length is 13 residues. Germline CDR1 and CDR2: MNHNS and SASEGT. The CDR3 nucleotides read TGTGCCAGCGGGCCTAGCCTTCTCCATGAGCAGTTCTTC. It translates to CASGPSLLHEQFF.